The rows below give T cell receptor beta chains drawn from one sample of a study of blood T cell repertoires in COVID-19. The assay was immunoSEQ multiplex PCR, and TCRdb's table has in-frame clones only and misses some. The table records 300,000 or so clones, around nine tenths of them present only once. Specimen: peripheral blood. All receptors derive from a man between 65 and 85 years old with acute or convalescent COVID-19. The CDR3 runs from the conserved cysteine through the conserved F or W. Fields, in order: V gene, D gene, clone size, J gene, CDR3 protein, CDR3 DNA. D genes are given only for firm matches. Clone size appears in some rows only: once, few, many, or a class for an expanded clone.

V: TRBV21-1; D: -; size: once; J: TRBJ2-1; CDR3: CASTQTLSGSYENNEQFF; DNA: TGTGCCAGCACCCAGACCCTTAGCGGGAGTTATGAAAACAATGAGCAGTTCTTC
V: TRBV19; D: TRBD2; size: -; J: TRBJ2-1; CDR3: CASSIYIREEMILAGGRYNEQFF; DNA: TGTGCCAGTAGTATTTATATTCGCGAGGAAATGATACTAGCGGGAGGGAGGTACAATGAGCAGTTCTTC
V: TRBV19; D: TRBD1; size: -; J: TRBJ1-5; CDR3: CASQDRGLDSNQPQHF; DNA: TGTGCCAGTCAGGACAGGGGGTTGGATAGCAATCAGCCCCAGCATTTT
V: TRBV7-8; D: -; size: -; J: TRBJ1-2; CDR3: CASSLKTAGYGYTF; DNA: TGTGCCAGCAGCCTCAAGACAGCGGGCTATGGCTACACCTTC
V: TRBV4-2; D: TRBD2; size: -; J: TRBJ2-1; CDR3: CASSLSGGSYNEQFF; DNA: TGTGCCAGCAGCCTTAGCGGGGGCTCCTACAATGAGCAGTTCTTC
V: TRBV5-1; D: TRBD1; size: -; J: TRBJ1-4; CDR3: CASSRTGQPSGNEKLFF; DNA: TGCGCCAGCAGCAGAACGGGACAGCCCTCGGGTAATGAAAAACTGTTTTTT
V: TRBV4-3; D: -; size: -; J: TRBJ1-2; CDR3: CASSQDLGYGYTF; DNA: TGCGCCAGCAGCCAAGATCTAGGTTATGGCTACACCTTC
V: TRBV4-2; D: -; size: -; J: TRBJ2-3; CDR3: CASSQESDTQYF; DNA: TGTGCCAGCAGCCAGGAGTCAGATACGCAGTATTTT
V: TRBV9; D: -; size: -; J: TRBJ1-1; CDR3: CASSVQEAGTEAFF; DNA: TGTGCCAGCAGCGTGCAGGAAGCGGGCACTGAAGCTTTCTTT
V: TRBV5-1; D: -; size: -; J: TRBJ1-3; CDR3: CASSFQGLTGNTIYF; DNA: TGCGCCAGCAGCTTTCAGGGTCTAACTGGAAACACCATATATTTT
V: TRBV6-5; D: TRBD1; size: -; J: TRBJ2-7; CDR3: CASSRTGSSYEQYF; DNA: TGTGCCAGCAGCCGGACAGGGAGCTCCTACGAGCAGTACTTC
V: TRBV19; D: -; size: -; J: TRBJ2-1; CDR3: CASSIGLREQFF; DNA: TGTGCCAGTAGTATAGGACTGCGAGAGCAGTTCTTC
V: TRBV10-2; D: TRBD1; size: -; J: TRBJ1-3; CDR3: CASRLGQGAGNTIYF; DNA: TGCGCCAGCAGACTCGGACAGGGGGCTGGAAACACCATATATTTT
V: TRBV19; D: -; size: many; J: TRBJ2-2; CDR3: CASSINGGGGELFF; DNA: TGTGCCAGTAGTATTAATGGGGGCGGCGGGGAGCTGTTTTTT
V: TRBV5-1; D: -; size: once; J: TRBJ1-5; CDR3: CASSSLQDSNQPQHF; DNA: TGCGCCAGCAGCTCTTTACAGGATAGCAATCAGCCCCAGCATTTT
V: TRBV6-5; D: TRBD1; size: -; J: TRBJ1-4; CDR3: CASNRQGGEKLFF; DNA: TGTGCCAGCAATCGACAGGGTGGTGAAAAACTGTTTTTT
V: TRBV3-1/TRBV3-2; D: TRBD2; size: -; J: TRBJ2-7; CDR3: CASSQGRAGTYEQYF; DNA: TGTGCCAGCAGCCAAGGGAGAGCGGGAACCTACGAGCAGTACTTC
V: TRBV5-5; D: -; size: few; J: TRBJ1-2; CDR3: CASSSDRALWGYTF; DNA: TGTGCCAGCAGCTCCGACAGAGCGCTTTGGGGCTACACCTTC
V: TRBV10-3; D: TRBD1; size: -; J: TRBJ1-1; CDR3: CAIRPHDRGSMNTEAFF; DNA: TGTGCCATCAGGCCCCACGACAGGGGCTCGATGAACACTGAAGCTTTCTTT
V: TRBV5-1; D: TRBD2; size: -; J: TRBJ2-3; CDR3: CASSSAPGLAGGHPDTQYF; DNA: TGCGCCAGCAGCTCCGCTCCGGGACTAGCGGGGGGGCACCCAGATACGCAGTATTTT
V: TRBV6-5; D: TRBD1; size: -; J: TRBJ1-4; CDR3: CASSYSSGGEEKLFF; DNA: TGTGCCAGCAGTTACTCGTCAGGGGGCGAAGAAAAACTGTTTTTT
V: TRBV25-1; D: -; size: -; J: TRBJ1-2; CDR3: CASSTRNNYGYTF; DNA: TGTGCCAGCAGTACGAGGAATAACTATGGCTACACCTTC
V: TRBV4-1; D: -; size: -; J: TRBJ1-5; CDR3: CASSQVQESNQPQHF; DNA: TGCGCCAGCAGCCAAGTGCAGGAAAGTAATCAGCCCCAGCATTTT
V: TRBV14; D: TRBD1; size: few; J: TRBJ2-7; CDR3: CASSQGGTGYHEQYF; DNA: TGTGCCAGCAGCCAAGGAGGGACAGGGTACCACGAGCAGTACTTC
V: TRBV10-3; D: -; size: -; J: TRBJ2-2; CDR3: CAISLTGELFF; DNA: TGTGCCATCAGCTTAACCGGGGAGCTGTTTTTT
V: TRBV7-9; D: -; size: once; J: TRBJ2-1; CDR3: CASSLSNRVNEQFF; DNA: TGTGCCAGCAGCTTATCTAACAGGGTTAATGAGCAGTTCTTC
V: TRBV3-1/TRBV3-2; D: -; size: -; J: TRBJ2-1; CDR3: CASSQLRGNEQFF; DNA: TGTGCCAGCAGCCAACTCAGGGGTAATGAGCAGTTCTTC
V: TRBV6-6; D: TRBD2; size: -; J: TRBJ2-7; CDR3: CASSYGLAGGHEQYF; DNA: TGTGCCAGCAGTTACGGCCTAGCGGGAGGGCACGAGCAGTACTTC
V: TRBV4-3; D: -; size: -; J: TRBJ2-7; CDR3: CASSQDWRVLYEQYF; DNA: TGCGCCAGCAGCCAAGATTGGAGGGTTCTCTACGAGCAGTACTTC
V: TRBV7-3; D: -; size: many; J: TRBJ2-3; CDR3: CASSLRQGGPDTQYF; DNA: TGTGCCAGCAGCTTAAGGCAGGGAGGCCCAGATACGCAGTATTTT
V: TRBV6-5; D: -; size: -; J: TRBJ2-7; CDR3: CASSWNRDSYNEQYF; DNA: TGTGCCAGCAGTTGGAACCGGGACTCATACAACGAGCAGTACTTC
V: TRBV5-6; D: TRBD2; size: -; J: TRBJ2-3; CDR3: CASMSGTSGFYTQYF; DNA: TGTGCCAGCATGTCTGGGACTAGCGGTTTCTATACGCAGTATTTT
V: TRBV3-1/TRBV3-2; D: -; size: -; J: TRBJ2-5; CDR3: CASSLDSQETQYF; DNA: TGTGCCAGCAGTCTCGACAGCCAAGAGACCCAGTACTTC
V: TRBV28; D: -; size: -; J: TRBJ1-2; CDR3: CASVKGGGGYTF; DNA: TGTGCCAGCGTAAAAGGGGGAGGGGGCTACACCTTC
V: TRBV6-2/TRBV6-3; D: -; size: -; J: TRBJ1-2; CDR3: CASSDRLYGYTF; DNA: TGTGCCAGCAGCGACAGACTTTATGGCTACACCTTC
V: TRBV5-1; D: TRBD2; size: -; J: TRBJ2-6; CDR3: CASSSAGGPNSGANVLTF; DNA: TGCGCCAGCAGCTCCGCGGGGGGGCCCAACTCTGGGGCCAACGTCCTGACTTTC
V: TRBV7-5; D: -; size: -; J: TRBJ1-1; CDR3: CARNSILGATEAFF; DNA: TGTGCCAGAAACTCCATCTTGGGGGCCACTGAAGCTTTCTTT
V: TRBV5-4; D: TRBD2; size: -; J: TRBJ2-3; CDR3: CASSFGGSADTQYF; DNA: TGTGCCAGCAGCTTTGGCGGGAGCGCAGATACGCAGTATTTT
V: TRBV24-1; D: TRBD1; size: -; J: TRBJ2-1; CDR3: CATSDSTTGGTEQFF; DNA: TGTGCCACCAGTGATTCGACGACAGGGGGCACTGAGCAGTTCTTC
V: TRBV28; D: -; size: -; J: TRBJ1-6; CDR3: CASSLGAISPLHF; DNA: TGTGCCAGCAGTTTAGGGGCGATTTCACCCCTCCACTTT
V: TRBV15; D: -; size: -; J: TRBJ2-7; CDR3: CATSRGYGDYEQYF; DNA: TGTGCCACCAGCAGAGGGTACGGTGACTACGAGCAGTACTTC
V: TRBV10-1; D: TRBD1; size: few; J: TRBJ1-2; CDR3: CASSEGGGTAYGYTF; DNA: TGCGCCAGCAGTGAGGGTGGTGGGACAGCTTATGGCTACACCTTC
V: TRBV30; D: -; size: -; J: TRBJ1-4; CDR3: CAWSQEKLFF; DNA: TGTGCCTGGAGTCAGGAAAAACTGTTTTTT
V: TRBV6-5; D: TRBD2; size: -; J: TRBJ2-1; CDR3: CASSYSSSGIYNEQFF; DNA: TGTGCCAGCAGTTACTCCTCTAGCGGTATATACAATGAGCAGTTCTTC